The present TCR beta chain was sequenced within a study of regulatory T cells in long-lasting Graves disease. Overall study findings and caveats: TRBV28, TRBJ1-2 and TRBJ2-5 were segments that persistent disease favored.

Building the TCR beta libraries relied on iRepertoire HTBI primers, and CDR3 regions underwent Arm-PCR. TCRdb re-called the multiplex PCR reads through MiXCR, storing one row per CDR3 protein. The profile shows 520,000 or so distinct CDR3 sequences, around 12% of them singletons. Described time point: newly diagnosed GD, antithyroid drugs for less than 3 months. Construction of the TCR library relied on RNA isolated from PBMCs. This CDR3 spans 13 amino acids. V lost 6 bases and J lost 10, with 16 bases in between. This clonotype has at least ten counts. Its antigen is not identified. The same data also went into a second study, on T cells in Graves' hyperthyroidism and ophthalmopathy. From that paper: Exclusion criteria comprised uncontrolled infection, other autoimmune disease, pregnancy or lactation. Blood shared most expanded thyroid clonotypes above 0.001.

The sequence derives from a young woman with Graves disease. The V gene is TRBV12-3 or TRBV12-4, the J gene TRBJ2-1; no firm D call. This sample comprised peripheral blood mononuclear cells (PBMCs), obtained at new diagnosis, from a patient treated with antithyroid drugs. CDR3 sequence reads: CASSLLGLGEQFF. CDR3 DNA sequence: TGTGCCAGCAGCTTGCTCGGGTTGGGGGAGCAGTTCTTC.